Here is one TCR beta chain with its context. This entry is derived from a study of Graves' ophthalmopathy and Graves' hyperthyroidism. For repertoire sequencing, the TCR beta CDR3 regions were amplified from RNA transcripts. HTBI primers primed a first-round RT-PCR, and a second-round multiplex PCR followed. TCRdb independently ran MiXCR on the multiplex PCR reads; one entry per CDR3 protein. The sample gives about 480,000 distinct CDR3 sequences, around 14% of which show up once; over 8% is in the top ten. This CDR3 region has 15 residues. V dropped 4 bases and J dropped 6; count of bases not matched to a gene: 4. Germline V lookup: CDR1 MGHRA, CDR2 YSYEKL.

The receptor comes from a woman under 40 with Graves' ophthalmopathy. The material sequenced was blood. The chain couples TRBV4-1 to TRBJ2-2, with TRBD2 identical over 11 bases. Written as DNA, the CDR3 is TGCGCCAGCAGCCTTAGCGGGGGGGTTCCCGGGGAGCTGTTTTTT. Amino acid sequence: CASSLSGGVPGELFF.